The 30 T cell receptor beta chains in this list originate from one sample, sequenced in a study of T cell responses to AZD1222 COVID-19 vaccine (dated by TCRdb to the early 2020s). The method was the immunoSEQ multiplex PCR assay. What TCRdb holds here is the immuneACCESS table cut down to in-frame rearrangements. Part of the clones is not present; checked against another copy, under half of the missing clones reflect an unresolved V gene, and the others are unexplained. The sample profile shows about 70,000 clones; 90% of them were found once. The ten largest clones add up to around 3.4% of the sample. This specimen's time point label, per the study, means: about 28 days (+/-7) after the second vaccine dose. Sequencing was performed on peripheral blood, taken 28 days after the second AZD1222 dose. These receptor sequences come from an adult who received the AZD1222 COVID-19 vaccine.

The chain couples TRBV10-3 to TRBJ1-2; 12 nucleotides align to TRBD1. V gave up 0 bases and J gave up 9 bases; unmatched junction bases: 2. This CDR3 has 14 residues. Germline CDR1 ENHRY, CDR2 SYGVKD. In nucleotides, the CDR3 is TGTGCCATCAGTGAGTCGGGACAGGGGGCGAGCTACACCTTC. It encodes CAISESGQGASYTF.

The V call is TRBV11-3, the J call TRBJ2-1; 7 positions match TRBD2. This CDR3 has 13 residues. Germline V CDR1 and CDR2: SGHNT, YENEEA. With 5 bases clipped from V and 13 bases from J, the junction kept 11 bases outside the gene matches. The CDR3 sequence: CASSPRGGLDQFF. CDR3 sequence (DNA): TGTGCCAGCAGCCCAAGGGGAGGGCTTGATCAGTTCTTC.

The genes are TRBV6-2 or TRBV6-3 and TRBJ1-5; possible D gene TRBD1, 5 bases. The CDR3 runs to 16 residues. The ends were cut back, 6 bases at V and 5 bases at J, with 20 bases in the middle. Germline V gene data show CDR1 as MNHEY and CDR2 as SVGEGT. The CDR3 protein is CASSPRDSPPDQPQHF. CDR3 bases: TGTGCCAGCAGCCCTAGGGACTCCCCCCCGGATCAGCCCCAGCATTTT.

V usage is TRBV25-1 and J usage is TRBJ1-5, with 8 nucleotides matching TRBD1. The germline CDR1 and CDR2 sequences are MGHDK and SYGVNS. This CDR3 has 16 amino acids. V gave up 3 bases and J gave up 0 bases; unmatched junction bases: 4. The chain's CDR3 is CASSDRGQDSNQPQHF. The CDR3 coding sequence is TGTGCCAGCAGTGATAGGGGACAGGATAGCAATCAGCCCCAGCATTTT.

The chain recombines TRBV5-6 with TRBJ2-7, with TRBD1 as a possible D gene (5 bases). Germline CDR1 SGHDT, CDR2 YYEEEE. This CDR3 comprises 14 residues. The V end lost 0 bases, the J end lost 10 bases, and 17 bases lay between the germline ends. The CDR3 DNA is TGTGCCAGCAGCTTGGTGTATGGCTTGCAGGGACAGTACTTC. Encoded protein: CASSLVYGLQGQYF.

The V call is TRBV21-1, the J call TRBJ1-1. TRBV21-1 is a known pseudogene. CDR3 length: 16 residues. The CDR3 region is CASSKTAPGRVTEAFF. CDR3 bases: TGTGCCAGCAGCAAAACGGCCCCAGGCCGGGTCACTGAAGCTTTCTTT.

This clone was counted a single time. V is TRBV19 and J is TRBJ1-2, with a possible D match to TRBD1 (5 bases). Germline CDR1 and CDR2: LNHDA and SQIVND (reference sequence). The V and J ends lost 5 bases and 7 bases respectively, with 20 bases between them. This CDR3 comprises 15 residues. The CDR3: CASSFDRGQSLGYTF. The CDR3 region has the DNA TGTGCCAGTAGTTTTGACCGAGGACAAAGTCTTGGCTACACCTTC. Using reference TRBV19 and TRBJ1-2 for the parts outside the CDR3, the full variable domain is DGGITQSPKYLFRKEGQNVTLSCEQNLNHDAMYWYRQDPGQGLRLIYYSQIVNDFQKGDIAEGYSVSREKKESFPLTVTSAQKNPTAFYLCASSFDRGQSLGYTFGSGTRLTVV.

This sequence joins TRBV19 and TRBJ1-5, with a possible D match to TRBD1 (6 bases). V was cut by 4 bases and J by 5 bases, with 15 bases left in between. The germline gives CDR1 LNHDA, CDR2 SQIVND (reference sequence). This CDR3 is 15 amino acids long. The CDR3 nucleotides are TGTGCCAGTAGTAAGGCAGGGGTTTTGTATCAGCCCCAGCATTTT. Translation gives CASSKAGVLYQPQHF. Full variable domain (remainder filled in from reference TRBV19 and TRBJ1-5): DGGITQSPKYLFRKEGQNVTLSCEQNLNHDAMYWYRQDPGQGLRLIYYSQIVNDFQKGDIAEGYSVSREKKESFPLTVTSAQKNPTAFYLCASSKAGVLYQPQHFGDGTRLSIL.

CDR3 sequence: CASSLDRLPRGTEAFF. In DNA form, the CDR3 reads TGTGCCAGCAGCTTAGACCGTCTTCCTAGGGGCACTGAAGCTTTCTTT. The genes are TRBV7-6 and TRBJ1-1, with TRBD1 as a possible D gene (5 bases). Trimming took off 1 base at V and 4 bases at J, with 16 bases between the two ends. CDR3 length equals 16 residues. Germline values: CDR1 SGHVS, CDR2 FNYEAQ.

V is TRBV21-1 and J is TRBJ2-1; TRBD1, as called in the table, went unchecked against the DNA. TRBV21-1 is tagged as a pseudogene. The CDR3 runs 17 residues. The CDR3 loop is CASSCEPHDSLGNEQFF. The CDR3 DNA is TGTGCCAGCAGCTGCGAACCCCACGACAGCCTGGGGAATGAGCAGTTCTTC.

As DNA, the CDR3 is TGTGCCAGCAGCCGGGGACAGTTTGCAACTAATGAAAAACTGTTTTTT. Its protein is CASSRGQFATNEKLFF. The chain couples TRBV5-8 to TRBJ1-4; 7 nucleotides match TRBD1. Trimming cost V 4 bases and J 0 bases; bases outside gene matches: 6. This CDR3 is 16 amino acids long. In germline, CDR1 is SGHTS, CDR2 YDEGEE.

The chain employs TRBV27 and TRBJ1-6; D is unresolved. From germline, CDR1 is MNHEY and CDR2 SMNVEV (reference sequence). CDR3 length: 13 residues. Trimming cost V 7 bases and J 6 bases, with 10 bases left between them. The CDR3 reads CASTEQLNSPLHF. DNA for the CDR3: TGTGCCAGCACGGAACAACTTAATTCACCCCTCCACTTT.

The V and J genes are TRBV6-5 and TRBJ1-2; D is perhaps TRBD1 (5 bases). In germline, CDR1 is MNHEY, CDR2 SVGAGI. Trimming removed 6 bases from V and 8 bases from J, with 16 bases in between. The CDR3 extends over 13 amino acids. CDR3 coding DNA: TGTGCCAGCAGACGCGGGACTCCTGGAGGCTACACCTTC. Translated, it gives CASRRGTPGGYTF.

In regard to this clone: Sequence at one end of the junction differs from germline and may be a read error. CDR3 protein: CASSSVEF. Written as DNA, the CDR3 is TGTGCCAGCAGCTCGGTGGAATTC. The chain has TRBV7-9 and TRBJ2-7; D remains unclear. CDR3 length: 8 residues. Per the germline V gene, CDR1 is SEHNR and CDR2 is FQNEAQ (reference sequence).

This CDR3 is CATSGGLDGNEQFF. The CDR3, as DNA: TGTGCCACCAGTGGTGGACTGGACGGCAATGAGCAGTTCTTC. The V call is TRBV24-1, the J call TRBJ2-1, with D maybe TRBD2 (5 bases). Trimming took 5 bases from V and 6 from J, leaving 13 bases between them. Per germline, CDR1 KGHDR and CDR2 SFDVKD. CDR3 length: 14 residues.

The V call is TRBV7-9, the J call TRBJ1-3; D is unclear. This CDR3 comprises 12 residues. V was trimmed by 3 bases and J by 3 bases, leaving 3 bases between them. Germline V gives CDR1 SEHNR, CDR2 FQNEAQ (reference sequence). CDR3: CASSFDGNTIYF. The CDR3 region has the DNA TGTGCCAGCAGCTTTGATGGAAACACCATATATTTT.

In its sample, this clone was seen a few times. The V gene is TRBV7-9, the J gene TRBJ2-7, with D perhaps matching TRBD1 (6 bases). The CDR3 has 15 amino acids. Trimming left V 1 base short and J 3 bases short, with 13 bases between. In germline, CDR1 is SEHNR, CDR2 FQNEAQ (reference sequence). The CDR3 protein is CASSLDRVSDYEQYF. The CDR3 region has the DNA TGTGCCAGCAGCTTAGACAGGGTCAGCGACTACGAGCAGTACTTC.

The chain joins TRBV7-9 to TRBJ2-1; D may match TRBD1 or TRBD2 (5 bases each). Germline CDR1 is SEHNR and CDR2 is FQNEAQ (reference sequence). The CDR3 is 15 residues long. Trimming pared 4 bases from V and 6 bases from J, leaving 16 bases between. CDR3 sequence (DNA): TGTGCCAGCAGCTCCCCCCGGGACGTCCCCAATGAGCAGTTCTTC. Translating it yields CASSSPRDVPNEQFF. Drawing the rest from reference TRBV7-9 and TRBJ2-1, the complete variable domain is DTGVSQNPRHKITKRGQNVTFRCDPISEHNRLYWYRQTLGQGPEFLTYFQNEAQLEKSRLLSDRFSAERPKGSFSTLEIQRTEQGDSAMYLCASSSPRDVPNEQFFGPGTRLTVL.

V gene TRBV11-1 combines with J gene TRBJ2-4, with TRBD2 identical over 10 bases. V gave up 0 bases and J gave up 6 bases; unmatched junction bases: 2. The germline gives CDR1 SGHAT, CDR2 FQDESV (reference sequence). The CDR3 is 15 amino acids. The CDR3 protein is CASSLAPSGRNIQYF. In DNA, the CDR3 is TGTGCCAGCAGCTTAGCGCCTAGCGGGAGAAACATTCAGTACTTC.

The V gene is TRBV5-6, the J gene TRBJ1-6; D remains unclear. The V gene lost 1 base and the J gene lost 7 bases, with 12 bases spanning the gap. The germline CDR1 and CDR2 sequences are SGHDT and YYEEEE. This CDR3 has 15 residues. CDR3 region: CASSLNLGENSPLHF. The DNA for the CDR3 is TGTGCCAGCAGCTTGAATCTGGGTGAAAATTCACCCCTCCACTTT.

V is TRBV12-3 or TRBV12-4 and J is TRBJ1-1; D is uncertain. The V gene lost 4 bases and the J gene lost 5 bases, with 8 bases spanning the gap. CDR3 length: 12 residues. CDR3 DNA sequence: TGTGCCAGCAGTTGGACGGGTACTGAAGCTTTCTTT. Amino acid sequence: CASSWTGTEAFF.

The chain is built from TRBV6-5 and TRBJ2-7; 13 bases fit TRBD2. The CDR3 is 14 amino acids. Germline V gene data show CDR1 as MNHEY and CDR2 as SVGAGI. V lost 7 bases to trimming and J lost 3 bases; unmatched junction nucleotides: 3. For the CDR3, the DNA is TGTGCCAGCACCTGGACTAGCGGGAGCTACGAGCAGTACTTC. This encodes CASTWTSGSYEQYF.

The chain links TRBV7-6 to TRBJ2-1; D is perhaps TRBD2 (7 bases). The CDR3 is 14 residues long. Looked up from germline, CDR1 is SGHVS and CDR2 is FNYEAQ. Trimming left V 8 bases short and J 6 bases short, with 17 bases between. In DNA form, the CDR3 reads TGTGCCAGCGGGGTCGGGGGGCCCTCCAATGAGCAGTTCTTC. Translated, it gives CASGVGGPSNEQFF. Filled out from reference TRBV7-6 and TRBJ2-1, the complete variable domain reads GAGVSQSPRYKVTKRGQDVALRCDPISGHVSLYWYRQALGQGPEFLTYFNYEAQQDKSGLPNDRFSAERPEGSISTLTIQRTEQRDSAMYRCASGVGGPSNEQFFGPGTRLTVL.

The chain is built from TRBV9 and TRBJ1-3; D uncertain. V was cut by 4 bases and J by 4 bases, with 18 bases left in between. The CDR3 runs 16 residues. Germline CDR1 SGDLS, CDR2 YYNGEE. The CDR3 DNA sequence: TGTGCCAGCAGCCCCCCGGGCAGGCTTTCGGGAAACACCATATATTTT. Encoded protein: CASSPPGRLSGNTIYF.

The gene calls are TRBV20-1 and TRBJ2-1, with TRBD1 identical over 9 bases. The trim removed 3 bases at V and 7 bases at J, leaving 4 bases unmatched. This CDR3 contains 13 residues. Germline loops: CDR1 DFQATT, CDR2 SNEGSKA (reference sequence). The chain's CDR3 is CSASRQGENEQFF. The CDR3 bases are TGCAGTGCTAGTCGACAGGGGGAGAATGAGCAGTTCTTC.

The chain carries TRBV6-4 and TRBJ2-1; TRBD1 might be the D (6 bases). Looked up from germline, CDR1 is MRHNA and CDR2 is SNTAGT. V lost 5 bases and J 2 bases, leaving 19 bases between the germline ends. This CDR3 contains 17 residues. CDR3 in amino acids: CASSLRATGLAYNEQFF. The CDR3 nucleotides are TGTGCCAGCAGTCTCAGGGCAACAGGGCTCGCCTACAATGAGCAGTTCTTC.

The CDR3 is CSVGRDRGTGELFF. As DNA, the CDR3 is TGCAGCGTCGGGCGGGACAGGGGCACCGGGGAGCTGTTTTTT. The chain couples TRBV29-1 to TRBJ2-2; TRBD1 agrees at 10 bases. The trim removed 6 bases at V and 4 bases at J, leaving 5 bases unmatched. The CDR3 covers 14 residues. In germline, CDR1 is SQVTM, CDR2 ANQGSEA.

The V call is TRBV10-3, the J call TRBJ2-1; 10 bases map to TRBD1. This CDR3 comprises 15 residues. The junction had 8 bases not matched to a gene; V was cut back by 8 bases and J by 4 bases. Germline lookup yields CDR1 ENHRY and CDR2 SYGVKD. The CDR3 sequence: CAIGGQGEIYNEQFF. The CDR3 nucleotides are TGTGCCATCGGAGGACAGGGGGAGATTTACAATGAGCAGTTCTTC.

CDR3 DNA: TGTGCCACCGAGGAGGGTGTTCGCGGCTACACCTTC. Its protein is CATEEGVRGYTF. The rearrangement joins TRBV2 to TRBJ1-2; D is uncertain. The V and J ends lost 10 bases and 8 bases respectively, with 17 bases between them. CDR3 size: 12 residues. The germline V gene encodes CDR1 SNHLY and CDR2 FYNNEI.

This chain connects TRBV11-3 to TRBJ2-3, with a possible D match to TRBD1 (5 bases). The length of the CDR3 is 14 residues. Germline V gene lookup returns CDR1 SGHNT and CDR2 YENEEA. The ends were cut back, 2 bases at V and 5 bases at J, with 11 bases in the middle. Written as DNA, the CDR3 is TGTGCCAGCAGCTTACAGGGCGATGAAGATACGCAGTATTTT. It codes for CASSLQGDEDTQYF.